By sample share, the clone carrying this T cell receptor (beta chain) is medium-sized (0.01 to 0.1%). As yet, its antigen is unknown. The entry originates in a study of T cell responses to AZD1222 COVID-19 vaccine. Overall study context: Pooling covered second doses at about 4 or about 12 weeks. Study findings and constraints: Donors, mostly white British, included more females; clonal diversity was possibly underestimated. Repertoires in all cases were sampled only once the peak T cell response had passed.

Germline lookup yields CDR1 SGHNT and CDR2 YENEEA. The CDR3 spans 15 residues. Trimming stripped 7 bases from V and 2 bases from J, with 17 bases between. The assay was immunoSEQ multiplex PCR, and TCRdb's table has in-frame clones only and misses some. The sample consists of some 140,000 clones, 70% to 90% of them appearing once. The material sequenced was peripheral blood, taken on day 0 of AZD1222 vaccination. The J gene is TRBJ1-2, the V gene TRBV11-3; tentatively, D is TRBD1 (6 bases). The source is an adult in good health. CDR3 residues: CASTFGGDLNYGYTF. The CDR3 DNA reads TGTGCCAGCACGTTTGGGGGCGATTTAAACTATGGCTACACCTTC.